This T cell receptor beta chain was recorded in a study of control samples from healthy donors and cancer patients. The CDR3 loop spans 16 amino acids. Trimming cost V 0 bases and J 5 bases, with 13 bases left between them. CDR1 MRHNA and CDR2 SNTAGT come from the germline V gene. Profiled with immunoSEQ multiplex PCR; TCRdb holds only in-frame clones, not every one. The data contain some 200,000 clones, roughly 91% of them seen just once; the ten biggest clones take up more than 1.3%. The sample comprised blood. V and J are TRBV6-4 and TRBJ2-2, with unresolved D. The sequence was collected from a woman in her 30s in good health. The CDR3 spells CASSDSIFWGTGELFF. The DNA of the CDR3 is TGTGCCAGCAGTGACTCGATTTTTTGGGGAACCGGGGAGCTGTTTTTT.